The subject of this entry is one TCR beta chain. The antigen it recognizes is unknown. No quality values exist for individual bases; no much larger clone is one base distant. The immunoSEQ hsTCRB v3.0 assay was used at survey level resolution to sequence the TRB variable region. The targeted TRB sequencing depth was roughly 40,000-50,000 T-cell genomes per sample. TRB libraries were pooled and sequenced on an Illumina MiSeq using a v3 150-cycle kit. The study's own analysis went as follows. Repertoire analysis ran in R within a reproducible Nextflow workflow covering QC, data transformation and analysis. Custom analyses were implemented in LymphoSeq2, an R package for AIRR-Seq data exploration. Several samples yielding fewer than 5000 total TRB sequences were excluded, leaving more than 150 analyzed HIV repertoires. Among the roughly 200 retained HIV repertoires, 55 to 65 were collected before ART initiation and approximately 130 were collected after ART initiation. Repertoires were downsampled to 5000 TRB nucleotide sequences, with summary statistics averaged over 100 downsampling iterations. Only TRB sequences with CDR3 regions of at least seven amino acids were retained for analysis. Diversity was assessed using a clonality score derived from Shannon entropy and using the Gini coefficient. In the repertoire networks, any two of the top 5000 CDR3 amino acid sequences were linked whenever the two sequences differed by an edit distance of one. Antigen specificity groups and MHC restriction were predicted for TRB CDR3 amino acid sequences with GLIPH2. CDR3 amino acid sequences were matched against VDJdb and McPAS-TCR to flag known CMV, EBV, HIV or tissue antigen associations. Pre-ART, post-ART and control groups were compared with Wilcoxon signed-rank tests and Holm-Bonferroni correction. TCRdb took over this immuneACCESS table, retaining in-frame rearrangements with V and J assigned. Such tables are incomplete; in checked studies, under half of the missing clones stem from an unresolved V gene, and the remainder is unexplained. That table gives V, J and clone size, and the DNA gave D and trimming. This sample holds over 25,000 clones; around 79% were observed only once. Together, the top ten hold 5.5% of the sample.

This sample is drawn from a study of long-term antiretroviral therapy in people with HIV (dated by TCRdb to between 2021 and 2023). Background for the entire study: The earliest samples were collected about a decade before the 2015 WHO recommendation for immediate ART, when ART was typically delayed until CD4 counts fell. A retrospective serial study tested whether ART initiation and durable HIV suppression were associated with changes in peripheral blood TRB repertoire composition and diversity. No cross-contamination during QIAcube processing was shown when test extractions of a monoclonal T-cell line were performed alongside fewer than 35 polyclonal samples. A total of roughly 200 cryopreserved PBMC samples came from a few dozen adults with confirmed HIV infection and were collected serially over a mean of approximately six years (range 1-12). Among the roughly 30 participants with HIV, around ten were female. Study-wide conclusions, independent of this receptor: Since PBMC availability was limited, sequencing covered only the TCR beta chain, with no alpha chain pairing. A significant increase in TRB diversity was found to be associated with ART initiation, although TRB diversity was observed to remain significantly below that of transplant donor controls even after long-term ART. Because pre-ART samples had limited cell numbers, profiling was done on unsorted PBMC rather than on sorted CD4+ and CD8+ T cells. CDR3 length ranges in HIV repertoires were narrower than in controls, and network structure suggested an antigen-experienced repertoire with only a slight naive shift after ART. No data were available on ART adherence, viral resistance or therapy changes, limiting inferences about post-ART repertoire changes. The samples span the years 2004 to 2017, and the ART regimens used at that time may not be as effective as current regimens. At every time point, the repertoire was dominated by expanded TRB clones first identified before ART initiation, although this dominance fluctuated and, in many PLHIV, declined after ART.

The V end loses 2 bases and the J end loses 4 bases, and a stretch of 11 bases separates them. The CDR3 measures 14 amino acids from cysteine to phenylalanine. Only the CDR3 DNA stays, 42 bases, in frame from base 1. The germline V gene gives CDR1 as SNHLY and CDR2 as FYNNEI. Inclusion was restricted to participants for whom at least one PBMC sample before ART initiation and at least two post-ART samples were available. All participants with HIV were treated in the United States of America. Cryopreserved samples of roughly 0.95-10 million PBMC were thawed and washed before DNA extraction. At the time of the earliest PBMC sample, participants with HIV were aged between about 20 and 54 years. Each participant contributed PBMC samples from 1-4 timepoints before ART initiation and 2-8 timepoints after ART initiation, with a median of 7 samples. For every participant, serial HIV viral load, CD4+ T-cell count, ART history and demographic data were obtained. Genomic DNA was extracted from unsorted PBMC with a Qiagen kit on a QIAcube, with processing performed in batches of 12 samples.

The sample in question was unsorted PBMCs, obtained 1.1 years before starting antiretroviral therapy. This chain joins TRBV2 to TRBJ1-1; TRBD1 is perhaps the D gene, given 5 matching bases. The clonotype comes from a woman in her twenties or thirties with HIV. The nucleotide sequence reads as follows: TGTGCCAGCAGTGAATATGGGGGTACCACTGAAGCTTTCTTT. This codes for CASSEYGGTTEAFF.